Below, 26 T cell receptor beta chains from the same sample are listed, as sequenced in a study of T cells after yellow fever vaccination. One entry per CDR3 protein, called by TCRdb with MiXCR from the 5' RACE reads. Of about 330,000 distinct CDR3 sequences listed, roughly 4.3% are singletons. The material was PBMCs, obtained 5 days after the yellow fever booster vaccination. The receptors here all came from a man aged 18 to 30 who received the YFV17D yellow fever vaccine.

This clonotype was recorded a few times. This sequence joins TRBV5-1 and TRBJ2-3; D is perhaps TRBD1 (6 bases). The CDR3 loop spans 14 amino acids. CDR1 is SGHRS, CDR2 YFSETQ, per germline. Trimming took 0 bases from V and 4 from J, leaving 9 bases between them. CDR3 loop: CASSLANRADTQYF. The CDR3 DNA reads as TGCGCCAGCAGCTTGGCGAACAGGGCAGATACGCAGTATTTT.

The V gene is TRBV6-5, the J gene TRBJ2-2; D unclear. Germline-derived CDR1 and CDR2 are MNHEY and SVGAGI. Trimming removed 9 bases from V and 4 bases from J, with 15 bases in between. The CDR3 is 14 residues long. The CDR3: CASRPQAGTGELFF. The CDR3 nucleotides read TGTGCCAGTCGCCCCCAGGCCGGCACCGGGGAGCTGTTTTTT.

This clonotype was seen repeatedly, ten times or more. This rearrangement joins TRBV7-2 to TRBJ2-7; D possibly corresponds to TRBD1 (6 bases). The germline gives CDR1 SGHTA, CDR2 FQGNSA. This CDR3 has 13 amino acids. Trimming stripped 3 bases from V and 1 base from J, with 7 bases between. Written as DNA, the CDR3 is TGTGCCAGCAGCTTTGGACAGTCCTACGAGCAGTACGTC. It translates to CASSFGQSYEQYV.

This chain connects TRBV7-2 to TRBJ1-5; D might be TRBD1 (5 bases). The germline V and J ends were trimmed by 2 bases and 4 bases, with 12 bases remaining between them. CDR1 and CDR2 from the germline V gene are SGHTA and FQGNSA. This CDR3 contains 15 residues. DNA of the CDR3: TGTGCCAGCAGCTTAAACTCGGGACGGAATCAGCCCCAGCATTTT. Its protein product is CASSLNSGRNQPQHF.

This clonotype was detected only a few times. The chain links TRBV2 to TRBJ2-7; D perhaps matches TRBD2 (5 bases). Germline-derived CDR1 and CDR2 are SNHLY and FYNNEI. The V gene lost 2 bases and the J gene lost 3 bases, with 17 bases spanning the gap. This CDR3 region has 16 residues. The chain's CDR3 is CASSESGGPPGYEQYF. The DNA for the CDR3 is TGTGCCAGCAGTGAAAGCGGAGGACCCCCCGGCTACGAGCAGTACTTC.

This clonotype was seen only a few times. The CDR3 region is CASSFEVGQPQHF. The CDR3 DNA follows: TGTGCCAGCAGCTTCGAGGTTGGTCAGCCCCAGCATTTT. The rearrangement joins TRBV5-6 to TRBJ1-5, with D unresolved. V was cut by 2 bases and J by 6 bases, with 9 bases left in between. Germline V gene data show CDR1 as SGHDT and CDR2 as YYEEEE. This CDR3 has 13 residues.

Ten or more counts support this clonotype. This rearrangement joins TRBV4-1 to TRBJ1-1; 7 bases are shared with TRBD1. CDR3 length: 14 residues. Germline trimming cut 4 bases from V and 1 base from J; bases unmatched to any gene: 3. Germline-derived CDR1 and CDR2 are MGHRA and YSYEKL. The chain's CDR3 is CASSRTGWNTEAFF. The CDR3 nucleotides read TGCGCCAGCAGCCGGACAGGATGGAACACTGAAGCTTTCTTT.

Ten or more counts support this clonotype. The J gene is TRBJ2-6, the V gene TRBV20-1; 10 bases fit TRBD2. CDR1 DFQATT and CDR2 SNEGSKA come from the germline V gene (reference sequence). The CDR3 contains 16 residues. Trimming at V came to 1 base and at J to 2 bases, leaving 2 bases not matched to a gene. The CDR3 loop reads CSARVAGGAGANVLTF. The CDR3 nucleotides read TGCAGTGCTAGAGTAGCGGGGGGAGCTGGGGCCAACGTCCTGACTTTC.

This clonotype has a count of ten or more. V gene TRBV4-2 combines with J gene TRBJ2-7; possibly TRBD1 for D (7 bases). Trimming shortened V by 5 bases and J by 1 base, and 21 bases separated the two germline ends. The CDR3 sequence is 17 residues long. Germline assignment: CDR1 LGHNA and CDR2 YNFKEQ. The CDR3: CASSNPGGGSGSYEQYF. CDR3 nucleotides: TGTGCCAGCAGCAACCCCGGAGGGGGCAGTGGGTCCTACGAGCAGTACTTC.

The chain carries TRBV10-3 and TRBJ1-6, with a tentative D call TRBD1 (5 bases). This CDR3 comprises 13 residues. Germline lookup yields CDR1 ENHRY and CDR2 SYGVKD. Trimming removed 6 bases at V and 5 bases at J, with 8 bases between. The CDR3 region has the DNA TGTGCCATCAGGGCAGGGAATAATTCACCCCTCCACTTT. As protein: CAIRAGNNSPLHF.

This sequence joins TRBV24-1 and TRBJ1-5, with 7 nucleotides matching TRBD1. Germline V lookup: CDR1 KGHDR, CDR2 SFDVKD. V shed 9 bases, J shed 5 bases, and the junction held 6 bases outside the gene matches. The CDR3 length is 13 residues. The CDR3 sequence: CATSGQADQPQHF. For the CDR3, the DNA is TGTGCCACCTCAGGACAGGCGGATCAGCCCCAGCATTTT.

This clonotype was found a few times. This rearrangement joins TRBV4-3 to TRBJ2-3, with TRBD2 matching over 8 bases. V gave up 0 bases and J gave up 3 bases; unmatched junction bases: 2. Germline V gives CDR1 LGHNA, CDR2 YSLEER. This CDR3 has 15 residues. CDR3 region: CASSQDSGETDTQYF. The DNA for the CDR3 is TGCGCCAGCAGCCAAGATAGCGGGGAGACAGATACGCAGTATTTT.

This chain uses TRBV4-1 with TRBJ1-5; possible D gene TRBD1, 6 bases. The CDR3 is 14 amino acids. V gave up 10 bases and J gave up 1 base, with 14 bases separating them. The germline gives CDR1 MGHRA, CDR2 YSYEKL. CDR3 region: CATGGAESNQPQHF. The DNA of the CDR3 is TGCGCCACGGGGGGGGCGGAAAGCAATCAGCCCCAGCATTTT.

CDR3: CASSVGRLTGYGYTF. The DNA for the CDR3 is TGCGCCAGCAGCGTAGGGCGCCTCACCGGCTATGGCTACACCTTC. The chain couples TRBV4-3 to TRBJ1-2; no clear D gene. There are 15 residues in the CDR3. Germline V gene data show CDR1 as LGHNA and CDR2 as YSLEER. Trimming removed 5 bases from V and 4 bases from J, with 17 bases in between.

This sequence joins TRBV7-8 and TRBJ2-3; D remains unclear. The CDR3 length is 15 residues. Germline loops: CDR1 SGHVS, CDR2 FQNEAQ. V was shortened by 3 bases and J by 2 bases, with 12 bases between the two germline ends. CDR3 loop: CASSLFRQTTDTQYF. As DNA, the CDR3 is TGTGCCAGCAGCTTGTTCCGACAAACCACAGATACGCAGTATTTT.

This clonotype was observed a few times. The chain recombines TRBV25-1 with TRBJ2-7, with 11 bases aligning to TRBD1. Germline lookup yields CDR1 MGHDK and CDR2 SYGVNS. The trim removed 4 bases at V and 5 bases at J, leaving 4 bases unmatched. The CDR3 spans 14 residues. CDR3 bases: TGTGCCAGCAGTGCGGACAGGGGGCGCGACGAGCAGTACTTC. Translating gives CASSADRGRDEQYF.

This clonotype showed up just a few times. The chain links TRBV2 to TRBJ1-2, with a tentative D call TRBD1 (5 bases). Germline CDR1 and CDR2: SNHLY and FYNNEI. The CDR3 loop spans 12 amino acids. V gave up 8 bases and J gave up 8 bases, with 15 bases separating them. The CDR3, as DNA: TGTGCCAGCCTTGGGGTGGGGCGCGGCTACACCTTC. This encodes CASLGVGRGYTF.

CDR3 in DNA: TGTGCCAGCGAGACCCTCGGGGCTGAAGCTTTCTTT. Translation: CASETLGAEAFF. The chain carries TRBV7-2 and TRBJ1-1, with D uncertain. CDR1 SGHTA and CDR2 FQGNSA come from the germline V gene. The CDR3 runs 12 residues. V was clipped by 8 bases and J by 6 bases, with 13 bases between them.

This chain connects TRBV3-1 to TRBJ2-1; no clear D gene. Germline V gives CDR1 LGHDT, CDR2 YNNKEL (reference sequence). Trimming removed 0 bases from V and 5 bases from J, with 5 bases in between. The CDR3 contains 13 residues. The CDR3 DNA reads TGTGCCAGCAGCCAAGACAGGCACAATGAGCAGTTCTTC. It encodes CASSQDRHNEQFF.

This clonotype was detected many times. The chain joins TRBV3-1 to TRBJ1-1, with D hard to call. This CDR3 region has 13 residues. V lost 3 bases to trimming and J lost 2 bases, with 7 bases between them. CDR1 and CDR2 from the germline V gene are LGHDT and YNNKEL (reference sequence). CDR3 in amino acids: CASSHTGNTEAFF. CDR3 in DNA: TGTGCCAGCAGCCATACGGGAAACACTGAAGCTTTCTTT.

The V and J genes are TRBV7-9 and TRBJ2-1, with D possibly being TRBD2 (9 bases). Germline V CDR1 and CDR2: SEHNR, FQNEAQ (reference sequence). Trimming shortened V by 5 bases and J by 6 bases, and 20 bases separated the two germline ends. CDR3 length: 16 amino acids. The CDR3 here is CASSAQGAGGINEQFF. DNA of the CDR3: TGTGCCAGCAGCGCCCAGGGGGCGGGGGGGATCAATGAGCAGTTCTTC.

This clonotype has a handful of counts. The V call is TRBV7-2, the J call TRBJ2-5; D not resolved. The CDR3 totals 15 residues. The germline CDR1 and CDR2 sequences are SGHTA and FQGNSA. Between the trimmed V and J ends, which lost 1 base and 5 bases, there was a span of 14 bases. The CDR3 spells CASSLGVGSGETQYF. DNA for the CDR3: TGTGCCAGCAGCTTAGGGGTCGGCTCCGGGGAGACCCAGTACTTC.

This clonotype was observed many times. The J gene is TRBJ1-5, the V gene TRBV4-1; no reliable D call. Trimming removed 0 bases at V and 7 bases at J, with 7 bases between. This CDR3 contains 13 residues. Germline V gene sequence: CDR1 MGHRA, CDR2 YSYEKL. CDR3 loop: CASSQDLWQPQHF. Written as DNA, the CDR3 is TGCGCCAGCAGCCAAGATCTATGGCAGCCCCAGCATTTT.

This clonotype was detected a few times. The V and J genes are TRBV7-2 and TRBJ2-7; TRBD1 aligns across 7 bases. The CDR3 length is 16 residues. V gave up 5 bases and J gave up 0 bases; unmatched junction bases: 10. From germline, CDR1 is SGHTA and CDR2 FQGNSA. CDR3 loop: CASSRRDSTTSYEQYF. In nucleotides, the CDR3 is TGTGCCAGCAGCCGACGGGACAGCACGACCTCCTACGAGCAGTACTTC.

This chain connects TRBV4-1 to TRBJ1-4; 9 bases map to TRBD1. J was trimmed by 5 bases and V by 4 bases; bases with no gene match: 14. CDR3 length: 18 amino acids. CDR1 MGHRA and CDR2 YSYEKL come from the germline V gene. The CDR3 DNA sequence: TGCGCCAGCAGCCTGAGGGACAGGGCATTGTTACCGAATGAAAAACTGTTTTTT. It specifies CASSLRDRALLPNEKLFF.

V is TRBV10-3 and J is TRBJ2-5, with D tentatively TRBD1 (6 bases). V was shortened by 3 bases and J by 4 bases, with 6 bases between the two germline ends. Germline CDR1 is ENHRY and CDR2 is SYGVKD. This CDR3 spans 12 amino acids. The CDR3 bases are TGTGCCATCAGTGACAGGGGAGAGACCCAGTACTTC. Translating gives CAISDRGETQYF.